This TCR beta chain was retrieved from a study of shared clonotypes between healthy human individuals (dated by TCRdb to 2018 to 2020). Turning to the overall study: Two women and a few men aged 18 to 49 years were included in the cohort. Per donor, three plates each were used for CD4 naive and CD4 memory, two for CD8 naive, and one for CD8 memory. The study deeply sequenced blood TCR repertoires of roughly five healthy adults to estimate repertoire size and the extent of clonotype sharing between individuals. Libraries were prepared and TCR repertoires were sequenced by different laboratories using diverse techniques, in order to increase sequencing depth and limit assay-specific biases. Per donor, leukapheresis produced somewhere between about 0.8 and 9.5 billion PBMCs.

Note on this clone: The antigen it binds to is not known. No much larger clonotype is one base removed from it; base qualities were not supplied.

Using the deep immunoSEQ assay, TCR CDR3 regions were amplified from genomic DNA by multiplex PCR. Genomic DNA extracted from each cell subset was distributed evenly over all wells of several immunoSEQ 96-well plates, and each plate served as one replicate. Each replicate PCR for sorted subsets received about 210 ng genomic DNA, equal to tens of thousands of T cell genomes. The purified libraries were quantified using a Qubit 3.0 fluorometer, sized with a Bioanalyzer 2100, and then quantified again using the KAPA Library Quantification kit. A separate single-read 150-cycle Illumina NextSeq 550 flow cell was used to sequence each immunoSEQ 96-well plate. For the original study's pipeline: Because the immunoSEQ output held only junctional sequences and lacked quality scores, the filtering could not match the filtering applied to full-length reads. To assign V/J genes and CDR3, sequences were annotated against IMGT germline references using PyIR, a Python wrapper for IgBLAST v1.9. Reads were filtered out if the reads had weak V/J assignments (E-value above 1e-6), no CDR3, stop codons, out-of-frame junctions, or ambiguous translated residues. V3J clonotypes were defined as sequences sharing an identical inferred V gene, J gene, and CDR3 amino acid sequence. Percentage overlap between repertoires was calculated by dividing the number of shared unique clonotypes by the size of the smaller repertoire. Richness of each repertoire was evaluated using RTK rarefaction, the Chao1 estimator, and Recon v2.1 estimates of unobserved clonotypes. Generation probabilities were computed with OLGA for all TCRbeta clonotypes obtained by the gDNA method from a few donors. TCRdb's version of the immuneACCESS table is confined to in-frame rearrangements and falls short of the full clone set. An unresolved V gene accounts for under half of the shortfall where checked; the remainder is of unknown origin. For V, J and clone size, that table is used; D and trimming come from the DNA. For this sample the table gives roughly 1,100,000 clones, of which around 76% were detected only once. Approximately 1.5% of the sample goes to the ten largest clones.

V is clipped by 1 base and J by 4 bases, and the sequence between their germline boundaries is 11 bases long. From the cysteine through the phenylalanine, the CDR3 covers 15 amino acids. Of the read, only the CDR3 DNA is kept; its 45 bases are in frame from base 1. For CDR1 and CDR2, the germline V gene lists SGDLS and YYNGEE. Healthy HIV-negative adults with no recently reported acute infections or vaccinations were included as donors. Only Caucasian adults living in Nashville, Tennessee, USA were represented among the donors. CD4+ T cells were enriched through magnetic negative selection, after which naive cells were positively selected on CD45RA and the remaining negative fraction served as the memory subset. After blood collection by leukapheresis, PBMCs were isolated using Ficoll-Histopaque density gradient centrifugation and then cryopreserved in the vapor phase of liquid nitrogen. Analytical flow cytometry was used to check the purity and quantity of every magnetically sorted T cell population. From each sorted fraction, genomic DNA was isolated and quantified by UV absorbance on a Nanodrop 2000c.

What the work shows at the level of the full study, not this receptor alone: Sampling was restricted to blood, and TCR repertoires in tissue are likely to differ from TCR repertoires in blood. The genetic and exposure-history diversity represented was limited by the small number of donors. Rarefaction of sorted-subset datasets indicated incomplete sequencing despite the large sequencing depth. Based on pairwise subsampling, the degree of clonotype sharing among donors was expected to be affected by sequencing depth. When a handful of donors were compared, the shared fraction of clonotypes was 5% to 6.5% for naive CD4, roughly 3.4% for naive CD8, roughly 2.3% for memory CD4, and 0.4% for memory CD8. Larger estimated clonotype richness was generally found for naive subsets than for memory subsets. Compared with non-shared clonotypes, the clonotypes found in all four sorted-subset donors had higher generation probabilities.

The TCR originated in a man younger than 35 in good health. Recombination connected TRBV9 to TRBJ2-2; perhaps TRBD2 is the D gene, with 5 bases matching. The sequencing input was memory CD4+ T cells sorted from blood. The sample's cell subset or site, from its label and the paper: CD45RA-negative fraction. DNA sequence: TGTGCCAGCAGCGTAAATAGCGCGCCCACCGGGGAGCTGTTTTTT. It translates as CASSVNSAPTGELFF. The variable domain in full, with residues beyond the CDR3 obtained from the reference TRBV9 and TRBJ2-2 genes, is DSGVTQTPKHLITATGQRVTLRCSPRSGDLSVYWYQQSLDQGLQFLIQYYNGEERAKGNILERFSAQQFPDLHSELNLSSLELGDSALYFCASSVNSAPTGELFFGEGSRLTVL.